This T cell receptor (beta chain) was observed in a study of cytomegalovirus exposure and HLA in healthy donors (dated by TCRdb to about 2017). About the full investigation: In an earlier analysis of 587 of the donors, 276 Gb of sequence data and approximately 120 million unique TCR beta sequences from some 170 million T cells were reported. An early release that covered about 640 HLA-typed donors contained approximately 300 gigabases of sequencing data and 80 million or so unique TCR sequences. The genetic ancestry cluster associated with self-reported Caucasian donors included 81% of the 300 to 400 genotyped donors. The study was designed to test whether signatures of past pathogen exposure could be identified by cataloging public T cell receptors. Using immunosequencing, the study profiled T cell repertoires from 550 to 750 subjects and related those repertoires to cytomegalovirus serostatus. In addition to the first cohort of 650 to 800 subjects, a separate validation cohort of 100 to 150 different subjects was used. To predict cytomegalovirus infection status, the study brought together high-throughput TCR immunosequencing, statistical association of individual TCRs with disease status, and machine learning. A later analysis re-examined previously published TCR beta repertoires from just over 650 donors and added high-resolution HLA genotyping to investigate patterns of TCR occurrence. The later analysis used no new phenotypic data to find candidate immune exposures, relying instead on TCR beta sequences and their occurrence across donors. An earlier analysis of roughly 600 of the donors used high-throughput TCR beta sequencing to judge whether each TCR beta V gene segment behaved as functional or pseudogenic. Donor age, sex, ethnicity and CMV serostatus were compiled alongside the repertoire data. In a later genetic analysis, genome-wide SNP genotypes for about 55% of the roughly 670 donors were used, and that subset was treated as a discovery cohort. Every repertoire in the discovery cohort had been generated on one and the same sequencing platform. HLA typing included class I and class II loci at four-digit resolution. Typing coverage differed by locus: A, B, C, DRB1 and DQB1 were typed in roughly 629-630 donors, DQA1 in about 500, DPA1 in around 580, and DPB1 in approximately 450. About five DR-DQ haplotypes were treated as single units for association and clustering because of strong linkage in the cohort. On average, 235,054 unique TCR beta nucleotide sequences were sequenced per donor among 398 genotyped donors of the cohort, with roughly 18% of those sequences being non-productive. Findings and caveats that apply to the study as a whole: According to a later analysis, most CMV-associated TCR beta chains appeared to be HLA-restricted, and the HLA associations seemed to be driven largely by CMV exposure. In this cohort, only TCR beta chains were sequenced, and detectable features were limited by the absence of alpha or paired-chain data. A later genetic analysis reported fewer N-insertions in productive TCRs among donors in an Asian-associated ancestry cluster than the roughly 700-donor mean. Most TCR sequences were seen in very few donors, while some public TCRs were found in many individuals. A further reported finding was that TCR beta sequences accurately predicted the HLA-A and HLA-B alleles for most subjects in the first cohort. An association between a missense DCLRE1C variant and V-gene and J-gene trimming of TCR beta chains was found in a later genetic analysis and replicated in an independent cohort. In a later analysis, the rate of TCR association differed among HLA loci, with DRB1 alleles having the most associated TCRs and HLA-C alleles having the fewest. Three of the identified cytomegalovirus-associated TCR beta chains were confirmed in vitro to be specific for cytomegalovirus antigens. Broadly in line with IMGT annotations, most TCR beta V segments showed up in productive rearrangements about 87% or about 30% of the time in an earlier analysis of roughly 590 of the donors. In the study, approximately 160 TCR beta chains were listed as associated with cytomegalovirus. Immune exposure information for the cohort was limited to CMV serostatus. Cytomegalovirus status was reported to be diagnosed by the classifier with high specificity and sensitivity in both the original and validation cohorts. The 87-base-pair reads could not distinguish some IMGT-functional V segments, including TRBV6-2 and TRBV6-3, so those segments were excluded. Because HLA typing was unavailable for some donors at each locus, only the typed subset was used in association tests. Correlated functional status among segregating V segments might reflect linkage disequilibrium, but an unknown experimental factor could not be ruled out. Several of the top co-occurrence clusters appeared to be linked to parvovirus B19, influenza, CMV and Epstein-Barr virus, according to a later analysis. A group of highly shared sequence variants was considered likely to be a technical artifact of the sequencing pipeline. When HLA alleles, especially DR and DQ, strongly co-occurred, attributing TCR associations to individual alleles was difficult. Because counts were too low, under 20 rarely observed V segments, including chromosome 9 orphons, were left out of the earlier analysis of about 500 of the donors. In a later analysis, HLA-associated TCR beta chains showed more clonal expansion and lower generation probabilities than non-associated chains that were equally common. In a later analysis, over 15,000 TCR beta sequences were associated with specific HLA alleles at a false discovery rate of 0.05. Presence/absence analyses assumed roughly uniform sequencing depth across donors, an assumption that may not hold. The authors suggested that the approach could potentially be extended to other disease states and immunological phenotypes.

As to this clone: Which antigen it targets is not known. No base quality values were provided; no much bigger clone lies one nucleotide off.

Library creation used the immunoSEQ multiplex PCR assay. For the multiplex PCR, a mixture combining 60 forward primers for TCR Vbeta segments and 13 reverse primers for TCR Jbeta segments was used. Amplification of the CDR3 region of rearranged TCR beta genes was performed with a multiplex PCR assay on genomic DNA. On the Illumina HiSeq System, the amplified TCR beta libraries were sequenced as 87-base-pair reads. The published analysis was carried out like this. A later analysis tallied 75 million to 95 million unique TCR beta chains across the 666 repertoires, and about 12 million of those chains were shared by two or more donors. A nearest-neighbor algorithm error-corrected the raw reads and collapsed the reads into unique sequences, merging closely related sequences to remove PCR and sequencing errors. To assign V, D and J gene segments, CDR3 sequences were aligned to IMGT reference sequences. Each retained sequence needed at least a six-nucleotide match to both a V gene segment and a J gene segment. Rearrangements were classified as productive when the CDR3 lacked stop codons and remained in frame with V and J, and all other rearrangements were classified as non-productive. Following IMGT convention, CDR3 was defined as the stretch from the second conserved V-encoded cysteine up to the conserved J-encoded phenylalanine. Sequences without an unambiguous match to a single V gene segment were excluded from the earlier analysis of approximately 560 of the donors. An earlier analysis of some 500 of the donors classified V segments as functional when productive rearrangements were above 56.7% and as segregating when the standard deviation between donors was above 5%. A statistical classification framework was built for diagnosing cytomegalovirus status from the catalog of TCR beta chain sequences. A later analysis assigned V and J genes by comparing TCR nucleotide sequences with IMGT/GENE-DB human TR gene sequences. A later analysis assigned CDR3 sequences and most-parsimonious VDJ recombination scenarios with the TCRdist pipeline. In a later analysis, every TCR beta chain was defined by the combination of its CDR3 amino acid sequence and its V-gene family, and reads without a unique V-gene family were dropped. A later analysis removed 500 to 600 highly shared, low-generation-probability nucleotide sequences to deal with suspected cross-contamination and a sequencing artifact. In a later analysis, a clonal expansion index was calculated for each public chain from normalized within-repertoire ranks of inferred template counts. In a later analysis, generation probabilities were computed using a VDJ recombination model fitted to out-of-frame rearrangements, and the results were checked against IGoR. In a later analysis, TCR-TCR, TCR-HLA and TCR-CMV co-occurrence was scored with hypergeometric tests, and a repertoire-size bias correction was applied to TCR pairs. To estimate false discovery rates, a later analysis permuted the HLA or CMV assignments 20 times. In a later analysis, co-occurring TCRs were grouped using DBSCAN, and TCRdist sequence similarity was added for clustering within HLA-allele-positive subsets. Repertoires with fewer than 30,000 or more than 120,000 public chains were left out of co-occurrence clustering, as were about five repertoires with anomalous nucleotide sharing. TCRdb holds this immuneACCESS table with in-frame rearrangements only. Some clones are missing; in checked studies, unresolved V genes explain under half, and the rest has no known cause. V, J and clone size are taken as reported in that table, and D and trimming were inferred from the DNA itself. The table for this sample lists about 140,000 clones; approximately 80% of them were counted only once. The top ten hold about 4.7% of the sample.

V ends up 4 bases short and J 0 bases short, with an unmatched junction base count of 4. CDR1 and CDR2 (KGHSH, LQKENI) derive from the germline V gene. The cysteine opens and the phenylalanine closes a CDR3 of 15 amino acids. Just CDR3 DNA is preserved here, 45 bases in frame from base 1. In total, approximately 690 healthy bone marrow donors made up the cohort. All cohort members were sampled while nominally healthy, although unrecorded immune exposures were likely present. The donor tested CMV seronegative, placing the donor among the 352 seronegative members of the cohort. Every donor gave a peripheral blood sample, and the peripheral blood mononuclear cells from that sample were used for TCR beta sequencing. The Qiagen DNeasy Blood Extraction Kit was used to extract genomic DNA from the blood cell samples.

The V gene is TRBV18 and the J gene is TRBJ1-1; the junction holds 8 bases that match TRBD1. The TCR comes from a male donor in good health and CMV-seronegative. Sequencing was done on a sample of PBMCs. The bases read TGTGCCAGCTCACTCCAGACAGGGGTGAACACTGAAGCTTTCTTT. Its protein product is CASSLQTGVNTEAFF.